The rows below give T cell receptor beta chains drawn from one sample of a study of T cells in Graves' hyperthyroidism and ophthalmopathy. Each CDR3 protein is one row after TCRdb ran MiXCR on the multiplex PCR reads. The sample lists about 600,000 distinct CDR3 sequences, around 13% occurring once. The sequenced sample consisted of blood. These receptors all come from a woman in her 50s with Graves' ophthalmopathy. Each CDR3 is given with its conserved first and last residue. Fields, in order: CDR3 protein, CDR3 DNA, J gene, clone size, V gene, D gene, CDR3 length. D genes are given only for firm matches. Some rows mark clone size as missing; the rest say once, few, many or name a class of expanded clone.

CDR3aa: CSARDLVGGSYEQYF; CDR3nt: TGCAGTGCTAGAGATCTTGTGGGGGGTTCCTACGAGCAGTACTTC; j_gene: TRBJ2-7; abundance: many; v_gene: TRBV20-1; d_gene: .; len: 15
CDR3aa: CASSLLTGPQETQYF; CDR3nt: TGCGCCAGCAGCCTATTGACAGGGCCACAAGAGACCCAGTACTTC; j_gene: TRBJ2-5; abundance: .; v_gene: TRBV5-1; d_gene: TRBD1; len: 15
CDR3aa: CASSQHRSYEQYF; CDR3nt: TGCGCCAGCAGCCAACACCGGAGCTACGAGCAGTACTTC; j_gene: TRBJ2-7; abundance: few; v_gene: TRBV4-3; d_gene: .; len: 13
CDR3aa: CASSLWVGRGNTEAFF; CDR3nt: TGTGCCAGCAGCTTATGGGTTGGCAGAGGGAACACTGAAGCTTTCTTT; j_gene: TRBJ1-1; abundance: many; v_gene: TRBV11-2; d_gene: .; len: 16
CDR3aa: CASSPPRQGMGGYTF; CDR3nt: TGTGCCAGCAGCCCGCCACGACAGGGAATGGGGGGCTACACCTTC; j_gene: TRBJ1-2; abundance: few; v_gene: TRBV7-2; d_gene: TRBD1; len: 15
CDR3aa: CAIRGPNNEQFF; CDR3nt: TGTGCCATCAGGGGACCAAACAATGAGCAGTTCTTC; j_gene: TRBJ2-1; abundance: many; v_gene: TRBV10-3; d_gene: .; len: 12
CDR3aa: CASSEDGDRSNQPQHF; CDR3nt: TGTGCCAGCAGTGAAGACGGAGACAGGAGCAATCAGCCCCAGCATTTT; j_gene: TRBJ1-5; abundance: many; v_gene: TRBV6-1; d_gene: .; len: 16
CDR3aa: CSVLGADNQPQHF; CDR3nt: TGCAGTGTTTTAGGGGCGGACAATCAGCCCCAGCATTTT; j_gene: TRBJ1-5; abundance: .; v_gene: TRBV20-1; d_gene: .; len: 13
CDR3aa: CASSLDTGGNSPLHF; CDR3nt: TGCGCCAGCAGCTTGGACACCGGAGGGAATTCACCCCTCCACTTT; j_gene: TRBJ1-6; abundance: many; v_gene: TRBV5-1; d_gene: .; len: 15
CDR3aa: CASSPTGDLRYEQYF; CDR3nt: TGTGCCAGTAGTCCAACAGGGGATTTGAGGTATGAGCAGTACTTC; j_gene: TRBJ2-7; abundance: few; v_gene: TRBV19; d_gene: TRBD1; len: 15
CDR3aa: CASKGLPNTEAFF; CDR3nt: TGTGCCAGCAAGGGACTGCCGAACACTGAAGCTTTCTTT; j_gene: TRBJ1-1; abundance: many; v_gene: TRBV6-2/TRBV6-3; d_gene: .; len: 13
CDR3aa: CATSAGPNTEAFF; CDR3nt: TGTGCCACCAGTGCAGGTCCGAACACTGAAGCTTTCTTT; j_gene: TRBJ1-1; abundance: .; v_gene: TRBV24-1; d_gene: .; len: 13
CDR3aa: CASSLSWPDTDTQYF; CDR3nt: TGTGCCAGCAGCTTATCCTGGCCCGACACAGATACGCAGTATTTT; j_gene: TRBJ2-3; abundance: many; v_gene: TRBV7-9; d_gene: .; len: 15
CDR3aa: CASSYKLASDTQYF; CDR3nt: TGTGCCAGCAGTTACAAACTAGCGTCAGATACGCAGTATTTT; j_gene: TRBJ2-3; abundance: many; v_gene: TRBV27; d_gene: TRBD2; len: 14
CDR3aa: CASIAGPLGAQYF; CDR3nt: TGTGCCAGCATTGCCGGGCCCCTAGGAGCCCAGTACTTC; j_gene: TRBJ2-5; abundance: many; v_gene: TRBV6-1; d_gene: .; len: 13
CDR3aa: CATSDLVYGYTF; CDR3nt: TGTGCCACCAGTGATTTGGTCTATGGCTACACCTTC; j_gene: TRBJ1-2; abundance: many; v_gene: TRBV24-1; d_gene: .; len: 12
CDR3aa: CASRPTSGGVGSYTF; CDR3nt: TGTGCCAGCAGACCCACGAGTGGGGGTGTAGGTAGCTACACCTTC; j_gene: TRBJ1-2; abundance: .; v_gene: TRBV12-3/TRBV12-4; d_gene: .; len: 15
CDR3aa: CASSVGFMQFF; CDR3nt: TGTGCCAGCAGCGTGGGGTTTATGCAGTTCTTC; j_gene: TRBJ2-1; abundance: many; v_gene: TRBV7-8; d_gene: .; len: 11
CDR3aa: CASSPDVDTQYF; CDR3nt: TGTGCCAGCAGTCCTGATGTAGATACGCAGTATTTT; j_gene: TRBJ2-3; abundance: many; v_gene: TRBV12-3/TRBV12-4; d_gene: .; len: 12
CDR3aa: CATSRTADTEAFF; CDR3nt: TGTGCCACCAGCAGAACAGCAGACACTGAAGCTTTCTTT; j_gene: TRBJ1-1; abundance: .; v_gene: TRBV15; d_gene: .; len: 13
CDR3aa: CATSRQGRNEQFF; CDR3nt: TGTGCCACCAGTCGGCAGGGTAGAAATGAGCAGTTCTTC; j_gene: TRBJ2-1; abundance: .; v_gene: TRBV24-1; d_gene: .; len: 13
CDR3aa: CASSQVPGPQETQYF; CDR3nt: TGTGCCAGCAGCCAAGTGCCGGGACCGCAAGAGACCCAGTACTTC; j_gene: TRBJ2-5; abundance: .; v_gene: TRBV14; d_gene: .; len: 15
CDR3aa: CSATGTNYNEQFF; CDR3nt: TGCAGCGCAACCGGGACAAACTACAATGAGCAGTTCTTC; j_gene: TRBJ2-1; abundance: few; v_gene: TRBV29-1; d_gene: .; len: 13
CDR3aa: CAWSANAGVDTQYF; CDR3nt: TGTGCCTGGAGTGCGAATGCGGGAGTGGATACGCAGTATTTT; j_gene: TRBJ2-3; abundance: many; v_gene: TRBV30; d_gene: TRBD2; len: 14
CDR3aa: CASSLQAGNYEQYF; CDR3nt: TGTGCCAGCAGTTTACAAGCGGGGAACTACGAGCAGTACTTC; j_gene: TRBJ2-7; abundance: few; v_gene: TRBV27; d_gene: TRBD2; len: 14
CDR3aa: CASSYSSRPSTDTQYF; CDR3nt: TGTGCCAGCAGTTACTCCAGCAGGCCTAGCACAGATACGCAGTATTTT; j_gene: TRBJ2-3; abundance: many; v_gene: TRBV6-5; d_gene: .; len: 16
CDR3aa: CASSTGTLLNQPQHF; CDR3nt: TGTGCCAGCAGTACAGGGACGCTCCTAAATCAGCCCCAGCATTTT; j_gene: TRBJ1-5; abundance: many; v_gene: TRBV27; d_gene: .; len: 15
CDR3aa: CASSPPGGPQLNQPQHF; CDR3nt: TGTGCCAGCAGTCCCCCAGGAGGGCCGCAGCTCAATCAGCCCCAGCATTTT; j_gene: TRBJ1-5; abundance: .; v_gene: TRBV2; d_gene: .; len: 17
CDR3aa: CASSSQGARGTEAFF; CDR3nt: TGCGCCAGCAGCTCGCAGGGGGCGCGAGGGACTGAAGCTTTCTTT; j_gene: TRBJ1-1; abundance: many; v_gene: TRBV5-1; d_gene: TRBD1; len: 15
CDR3aa: CASSLGRMGREASGANVLTF; CDR3nt: TGTGCCAGCAGCCTGGGGCGGATGGGCAGAGAGGCCTCTGGGGCCAACGTCCTGACTTTC; j_gene: TRBJ2-6; abundance: few; v_gene: TRBV7-9; d_gene: .; len: 20
CDR3aa: CASSEGLYRNSYEQYF; CDR3nt: TGTGCCAGCAGTGAAGGTCTGTACCGGAACTCCTACGAGCAGTACTTC; j_gene: TRBJ2-7; abundance: many; v_gene: TRBV2; d_gene: .; len: 16